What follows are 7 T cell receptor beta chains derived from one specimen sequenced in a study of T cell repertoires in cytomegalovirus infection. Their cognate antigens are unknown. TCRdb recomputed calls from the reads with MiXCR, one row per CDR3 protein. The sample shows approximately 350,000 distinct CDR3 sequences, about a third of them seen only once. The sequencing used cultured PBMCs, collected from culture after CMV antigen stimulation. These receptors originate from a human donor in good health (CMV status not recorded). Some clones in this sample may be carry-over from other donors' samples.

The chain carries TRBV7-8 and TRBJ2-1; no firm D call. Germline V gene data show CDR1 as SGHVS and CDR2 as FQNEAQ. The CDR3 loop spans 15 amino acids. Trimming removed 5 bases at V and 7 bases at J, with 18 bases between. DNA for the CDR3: TGTGCCAGCAGCGAAGGAATTGGTCCCCGGAATGAGCAGTTCTTC. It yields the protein CASSEGIGPRNEQFF.

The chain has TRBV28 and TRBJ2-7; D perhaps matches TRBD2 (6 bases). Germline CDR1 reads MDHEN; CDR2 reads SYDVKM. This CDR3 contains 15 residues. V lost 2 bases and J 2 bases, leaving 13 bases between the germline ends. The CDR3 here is CASSLTSWRTYEQYF. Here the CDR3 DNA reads TGTGCCAGCAGTTTAACTAGCTGGCGGACCTACGAGCAGTACTTC.

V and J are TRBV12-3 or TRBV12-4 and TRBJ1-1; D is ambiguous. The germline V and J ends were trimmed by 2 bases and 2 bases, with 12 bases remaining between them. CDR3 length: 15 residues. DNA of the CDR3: TGTGCCAGCAGTTTAAGAGTCGGGAGTAACACTGAAGCTTTCTTT. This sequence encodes CASSLRVGSNTEAFF.

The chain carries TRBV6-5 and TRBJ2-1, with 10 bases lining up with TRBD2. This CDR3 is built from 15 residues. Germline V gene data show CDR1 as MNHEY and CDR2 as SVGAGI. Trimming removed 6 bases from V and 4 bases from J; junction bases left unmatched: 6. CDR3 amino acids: CASRPTSGKYNEQFF. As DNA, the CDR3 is TGTGCCAGCAGACCTACTAGCGGGAAATACAATGAGCAGTTCTTC.

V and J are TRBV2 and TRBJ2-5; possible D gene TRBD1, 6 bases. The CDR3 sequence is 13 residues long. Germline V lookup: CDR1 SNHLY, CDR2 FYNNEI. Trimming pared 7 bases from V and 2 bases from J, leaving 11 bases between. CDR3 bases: TGTGCCAGCACTATCGGACAGCAAGAGACCCAGTACTTC. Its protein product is CASTIGQQETQYF.

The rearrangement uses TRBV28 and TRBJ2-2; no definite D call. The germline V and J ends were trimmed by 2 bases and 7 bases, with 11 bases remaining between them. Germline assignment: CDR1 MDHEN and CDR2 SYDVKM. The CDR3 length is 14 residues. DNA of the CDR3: TGTGCCAGCAGTTTAGCACGGACCGACGGGGAGCTGTTTTTT. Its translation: CASSLARTDGELFF.

CDR3 region: CASSYSPPGQRAGETYEQYV. CDR3 sequence (DNA): TGTGCCAGCAGTTACTCCCCGCCGGGACAGAGGGCGGGAGAGACCTACGAGCAGTACGTC. The chain links TRBV6-2 or TRBV6-3 to TRBJ2-7, with D perhaps matching TRBD1 or TRBD2 (7 bases each). The CDR3 loop spans 20 amino acids. Germline V gene lookup returns CDR1 MNHEY and CDR2 SVGEGT. Deletions cut 0 bases from V and 2 bases from J, with 26 bases between.